Shown below are 4 T cell receptor beta chains from a single sample sequenced in a study of shared clonotypes between healthy human individuals. Method: immunoSEQ multiplex PCR; TCRdb's copy keeps in-frame clones and lacks some. This table has about 1.1 million clones, about 72% appearing once. Sequencing was done on a sample of memory CD4+ T cells from PBMCs. The subset denotes: CD45RA-negative fraction. These TCRs come from a man younger than 30 in good health. Some clones in this sample may be carry-over from other donors' samples.

The CDR3 is CAWSESETQYF. CDR3 DNA: TGTGCCTGGAGTGAATCAGAGACCCAGTACTTC. This sequence joins TRBV30 and TRBJ2-5; no clear D gene. Per the germline V gene, CDR1 is GTSNPN and CDR2 is SVGIG (reference sequence). The CDR3 loop spans 11 amino acids. V lost 1 base, J lost 4 bases, and 4 bases lay in between.

The chain recombines TRBV21-1 with TRBJ1-6. TRBV21-1 is recorded as a pseudogene. The CDR3 totals 16 residues. CDR3 sequence: CASRLLHIHHNSPLHF. CDR3 in DNA: TGTGCCAGCAGGCTGCTACACATACATCATAATTCACCCCTCCACTTT.

The genes are TRBV10-3 and TRBJ1-1; D gene unclear. This CDR3 is 14 amino acids long. Trimming took off 5 bases at V and 1 base at J, with 11 bases between the two ends. CDR1 is ENHRY and CDR2 is SYGVKD in the germline V gene. The CDR3 loop reads CAISSPGKNTEAFF. The CDR3 bases are TGTGCCATCAGTTCACCGGGGAAGAACACTGAAGCTTTCTTT.

This clone was picked up a small number of times. The chain joins TRBV5-4 to TRBJ1-1; TRBD1 matches 8 bases. V gave up 4 bases and J gave up 4 bases; unmatched junction bases: 6. From germline, CDR1 is SGHNT and CDR2 YYREEE (reference sequence). The CDR3 runs to 14 residues. The CDR3 here is CASSVGQAFTEAFF. The DNA of the CDR3 is TGTGCCAGCAGCGTGGGACAGGCGTTCACTGAAGCTTTCTTT.